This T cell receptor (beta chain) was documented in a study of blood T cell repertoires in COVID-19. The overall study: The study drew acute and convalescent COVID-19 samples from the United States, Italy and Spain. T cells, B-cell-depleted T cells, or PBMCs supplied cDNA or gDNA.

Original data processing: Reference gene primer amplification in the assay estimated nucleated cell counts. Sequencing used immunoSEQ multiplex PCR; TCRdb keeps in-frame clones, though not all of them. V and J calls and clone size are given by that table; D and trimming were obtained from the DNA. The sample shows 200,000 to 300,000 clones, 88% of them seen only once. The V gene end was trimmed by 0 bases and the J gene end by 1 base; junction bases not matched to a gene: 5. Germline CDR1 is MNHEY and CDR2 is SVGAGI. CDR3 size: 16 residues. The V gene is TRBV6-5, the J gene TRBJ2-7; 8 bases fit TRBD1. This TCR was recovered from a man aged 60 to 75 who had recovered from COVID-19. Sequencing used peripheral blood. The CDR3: CASSYSDRGFSYEQYF. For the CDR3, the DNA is TGTGCCAGCAGTTACTCTGACAGGGGATTTTCCTACGAGCAGTACTTC.